This T cell receptor beta chain was sequenced during a study of cytomegalovirus exposure and HLA in healthy donors. Study results and limitations: Later examination showed HLA-associated TCR beta chains had greater clonal expansion than equally common others. As a later analysis showed, a missense DCLRE1C variant was linked to trimming of TCR beta V- and J-genes.

On this clone itself: Antigen unknown.

This CDR3 is built from 13 residues. Germline V CDR1 and CDR2: MNHEY, SMNVEV (reference sequence). With V trimmed by 7 bases and J by 3 bases, 4 bases remained unmatched. Each donor was nominally healthy when sampled (though unrecorded immune exposures were likely). The PCR made use of 60 Vbeta and 13 Jbeta primers. TCRdb's copy holds only in-frame clones and misses some; the assay was immunoSEQ multiplex PCR. The sample lists tens of thousands of clones, roughly four fifths occurring once. The chain uses TRBV27 and TRBJ2-5, with 8 bases that match TRBD2. The specimen sequenced was PBMCs. The sequence was obtained from a man aged 40-49 years in good health and CMV-seronegative. The CDR3 nucleotides read TGTGCCAGCAAGGTACTAGCGGAAGAGACCCAGTACTTC. It encodes CASKVLAEETQYF.